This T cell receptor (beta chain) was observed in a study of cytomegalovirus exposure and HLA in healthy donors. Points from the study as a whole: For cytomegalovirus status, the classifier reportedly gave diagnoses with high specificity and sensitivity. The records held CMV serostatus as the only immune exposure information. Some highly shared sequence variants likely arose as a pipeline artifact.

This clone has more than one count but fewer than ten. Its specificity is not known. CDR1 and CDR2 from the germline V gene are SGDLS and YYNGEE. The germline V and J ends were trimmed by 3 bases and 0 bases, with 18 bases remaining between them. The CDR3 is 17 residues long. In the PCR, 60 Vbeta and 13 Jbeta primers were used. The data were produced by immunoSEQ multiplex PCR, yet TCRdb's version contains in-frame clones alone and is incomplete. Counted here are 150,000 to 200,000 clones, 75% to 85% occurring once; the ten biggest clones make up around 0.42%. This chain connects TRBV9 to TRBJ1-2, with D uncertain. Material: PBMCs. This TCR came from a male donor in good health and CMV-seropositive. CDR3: CASSAPERRSSNYGYTF. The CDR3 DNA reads TGTGCCAGCAGCGCCCCCGAACGGAGGTCCTCTAACTATGGCTACACCTTC.